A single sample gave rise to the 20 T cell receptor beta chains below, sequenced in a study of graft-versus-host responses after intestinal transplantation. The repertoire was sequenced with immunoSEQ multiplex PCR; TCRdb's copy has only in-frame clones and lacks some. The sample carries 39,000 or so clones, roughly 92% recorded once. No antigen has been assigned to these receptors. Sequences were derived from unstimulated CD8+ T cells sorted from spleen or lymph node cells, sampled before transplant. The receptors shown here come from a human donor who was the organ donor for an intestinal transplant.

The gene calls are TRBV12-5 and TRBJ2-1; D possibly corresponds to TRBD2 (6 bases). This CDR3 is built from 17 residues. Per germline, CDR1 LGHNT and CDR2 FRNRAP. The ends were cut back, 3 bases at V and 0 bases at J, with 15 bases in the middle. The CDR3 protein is CASGFFPGEYSYNEQFF. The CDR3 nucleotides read TGTGCTAGTGGTTTCTTCCCGGGAGAATACTCCTACAATGAGCAGTTCTTC.

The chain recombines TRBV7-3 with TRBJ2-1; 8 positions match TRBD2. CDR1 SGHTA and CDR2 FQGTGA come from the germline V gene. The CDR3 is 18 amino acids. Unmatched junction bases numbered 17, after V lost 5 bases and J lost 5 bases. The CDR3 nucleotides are TGTGCCAGCAGCCGCCTGGATCCCTGGACTAGCTTTGACAATGAGCAGTTCTTC. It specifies CASSRLDPWTSFDNEQFF.

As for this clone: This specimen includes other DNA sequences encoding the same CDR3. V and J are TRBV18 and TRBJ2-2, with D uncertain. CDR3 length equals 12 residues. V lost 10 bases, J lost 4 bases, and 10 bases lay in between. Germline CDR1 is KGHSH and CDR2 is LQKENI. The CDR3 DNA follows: TGTGCCACTCCAGGTGGCACCGGGGAGCTGTTTTTT. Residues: CATPGGTGELFF.

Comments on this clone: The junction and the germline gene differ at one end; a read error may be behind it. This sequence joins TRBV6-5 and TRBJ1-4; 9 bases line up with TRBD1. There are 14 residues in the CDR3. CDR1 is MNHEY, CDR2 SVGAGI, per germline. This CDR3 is CGSSYVTGGEKLFF. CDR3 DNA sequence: TGTGGCAGCAGTTATGTGACAGGGGGTGAAAAACTGTTTTTT.

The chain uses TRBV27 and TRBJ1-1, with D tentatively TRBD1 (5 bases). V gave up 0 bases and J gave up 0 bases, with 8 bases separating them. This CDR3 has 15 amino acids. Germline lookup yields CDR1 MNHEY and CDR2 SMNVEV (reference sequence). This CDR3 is CASSLSGPMNTEAFF. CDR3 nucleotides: TGTGCCAGCAGTTTATCGGGACCCATGAACACTGAAGCTTTCTTT.

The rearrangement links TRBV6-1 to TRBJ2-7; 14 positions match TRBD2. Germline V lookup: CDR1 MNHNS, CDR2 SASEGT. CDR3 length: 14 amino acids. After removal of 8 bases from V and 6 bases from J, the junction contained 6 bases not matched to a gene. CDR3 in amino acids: CASLGTSGSSEQYF. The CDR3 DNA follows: TGTGCCAGCTTAGGGACTAGCGGGAGTTCCGAGCAGTACTTC.

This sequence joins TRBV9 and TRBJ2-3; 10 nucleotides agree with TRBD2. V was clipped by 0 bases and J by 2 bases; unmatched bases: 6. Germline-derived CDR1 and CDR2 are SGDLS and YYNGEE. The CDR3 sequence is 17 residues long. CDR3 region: CASSVDLAGAVTDTQYF. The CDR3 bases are TGTGCCAGCAGCGTAGATCTAGCGGGAGCGGTCACAGATACGCAGTATTTT.

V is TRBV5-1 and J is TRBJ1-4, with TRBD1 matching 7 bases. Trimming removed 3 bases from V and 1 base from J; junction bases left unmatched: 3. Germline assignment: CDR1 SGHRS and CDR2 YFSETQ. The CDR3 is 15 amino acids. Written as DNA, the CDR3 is TGCGCCAGCAGCTCTAACAGGGGAACTAATGAAAAACTGTTTTTT. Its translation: CASSSNRGTNEKLFF.

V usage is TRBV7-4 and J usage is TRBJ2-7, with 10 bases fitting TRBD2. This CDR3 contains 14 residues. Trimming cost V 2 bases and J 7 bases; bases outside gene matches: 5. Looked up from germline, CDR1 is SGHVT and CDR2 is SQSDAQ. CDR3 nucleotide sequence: TGTGCCAGCAGCTTACAGGGACTAGCGAAAGAGCAGTACTTC. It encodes CASSLQGLAKEQYF.

The CDR3 DNA is TGTGCCAGCAGCTTGAGCAGGGGACTGGGGAATGAGCAGTTCTTC. Translation: CASSLSRGLGNEQFF. The rearrangement joins TRBV11-2 to TRBJ2-1, with D perhaps being TRBD1 or TRBD2 (6 bases each). The ends were cut back, 3 bases at V and 7 bases at J, with 16 bases in the middle. Germline assignment: CDR1 SGHAT and CDR2 FQNNGV. The CDR3 sequence is 15 residues long. Together with reference TRBV11-2 and TRBJ2-1, the CDR3 gives the full variable domain: EAGVAQSPRYKIIEKRQSVAFWCNPISGHATLYWYQQILGQGPKLLIQFQNNGVVDDSQLPKDRFSAERLKGVDSTLKIQPAKLEDSAVYLCASSLSRGLGNEQFFGPGTRLTVL.

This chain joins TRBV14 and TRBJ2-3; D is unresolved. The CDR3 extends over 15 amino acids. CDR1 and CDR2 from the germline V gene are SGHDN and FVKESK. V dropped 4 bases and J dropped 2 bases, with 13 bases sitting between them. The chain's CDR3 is CASSPGTLNTDTQYF. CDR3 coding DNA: TGTGCCAGCAGCCCAGGAACTCTGAACACAGATACGCAGTATTTT. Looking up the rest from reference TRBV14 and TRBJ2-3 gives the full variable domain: EAGVTQFPSHSVIEKGQTVTLRCDPISGHDNLYWYRRVMGKEIKFLLHFVKESKQDESGMPNNRFLAERTGGTYSTLKVQPAELEDSGVYFCASSPGTLNTDTQYFGPGTRLTVL.

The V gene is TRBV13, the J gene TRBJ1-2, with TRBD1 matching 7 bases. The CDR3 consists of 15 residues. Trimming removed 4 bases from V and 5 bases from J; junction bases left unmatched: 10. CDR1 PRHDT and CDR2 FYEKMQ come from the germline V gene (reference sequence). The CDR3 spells CASSYPLDRRYGYTF. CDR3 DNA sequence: TGTGCCAGCAGCTATCCTTTGGACAGGAGATATGGCTACACCTTC.

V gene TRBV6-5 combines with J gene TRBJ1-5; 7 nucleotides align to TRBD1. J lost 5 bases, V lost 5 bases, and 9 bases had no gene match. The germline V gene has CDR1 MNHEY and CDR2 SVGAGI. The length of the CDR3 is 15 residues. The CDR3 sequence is CASSQATGSDQPQHF. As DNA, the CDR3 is TGTGCCAGCAGTCAGGCGACAGGGAGCGATCAGCCCCAGCATTTT.

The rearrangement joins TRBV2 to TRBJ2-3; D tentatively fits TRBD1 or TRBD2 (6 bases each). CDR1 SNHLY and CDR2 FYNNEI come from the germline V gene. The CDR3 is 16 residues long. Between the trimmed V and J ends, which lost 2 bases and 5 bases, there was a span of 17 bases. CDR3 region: CASSEREQGLGDTQYF. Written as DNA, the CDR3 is TGTGCCAGCAGTGAACGGGAGCAGGGGTTAGGAGATACGCAGTATTTT. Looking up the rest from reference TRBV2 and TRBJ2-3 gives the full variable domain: EPEVTQTPSHQVTQMGQEVILRCVPISNHLYFYWYRQILGQKVEFLVSFYNNEISEKSEIFDDQFSVERPDGSNFTLKIRSTKLEDSAMYFCASSEREQGLGDTQYFGPGTRLTVL.

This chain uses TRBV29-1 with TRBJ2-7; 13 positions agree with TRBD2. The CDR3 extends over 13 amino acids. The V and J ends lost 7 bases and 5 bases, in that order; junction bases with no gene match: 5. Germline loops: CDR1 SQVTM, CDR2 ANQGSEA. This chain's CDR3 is CSAGLAGANEQYF. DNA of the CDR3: TGCAGCGCTGGACTAGCGGGAGCCAACGAGCAGTACTTC.

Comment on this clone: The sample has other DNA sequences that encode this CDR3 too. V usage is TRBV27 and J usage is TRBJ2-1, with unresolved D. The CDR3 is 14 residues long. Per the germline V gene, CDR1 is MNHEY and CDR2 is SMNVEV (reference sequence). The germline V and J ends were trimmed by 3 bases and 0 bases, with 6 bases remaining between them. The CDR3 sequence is CASSLAGSYNEQFF. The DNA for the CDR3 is TGTGCCAGCAGTTTGGCTGGCTCCTACAATGAGCAGTTCTTC.

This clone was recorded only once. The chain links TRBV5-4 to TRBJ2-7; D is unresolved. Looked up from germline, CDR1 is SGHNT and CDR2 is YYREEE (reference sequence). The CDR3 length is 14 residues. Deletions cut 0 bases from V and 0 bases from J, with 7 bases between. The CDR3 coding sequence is TGTGCCAGCAGCTTGGGAGGCTCCTCCTACGAGCAGTACTTC. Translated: CASSLGGSSYEQYF.

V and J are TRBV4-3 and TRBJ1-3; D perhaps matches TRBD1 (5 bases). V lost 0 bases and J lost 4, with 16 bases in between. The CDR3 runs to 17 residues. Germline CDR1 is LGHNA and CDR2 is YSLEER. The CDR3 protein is CASSQDSGAHRGNTIYF. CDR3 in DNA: TGCGCCAGCAGCCAAGATTCTGGGGCCCATAGAGGAAACACCATATATTTT.

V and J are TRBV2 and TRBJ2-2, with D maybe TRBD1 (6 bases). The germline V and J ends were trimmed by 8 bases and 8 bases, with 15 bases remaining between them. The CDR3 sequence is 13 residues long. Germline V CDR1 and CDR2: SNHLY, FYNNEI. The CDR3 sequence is CASLDSSKGELFF. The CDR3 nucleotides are TGTGCCAGCCTGGACAGTTCAAAAGGGGAGCTGTTTTTT.

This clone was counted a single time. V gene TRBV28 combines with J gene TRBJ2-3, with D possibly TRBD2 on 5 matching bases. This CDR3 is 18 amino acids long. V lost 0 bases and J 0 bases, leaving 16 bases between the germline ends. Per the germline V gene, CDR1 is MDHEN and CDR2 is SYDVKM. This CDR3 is CASSLWRVARYSTDTQYF. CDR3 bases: TGTGCCAGCAGTTTATGGAGGGTAGCGAGATACAGCACAGATACGCAGTATTTT.